This TCR beta chain was sequenced in a study of cytomegalovirus exposure and HLA in healthy donors (dated by TCRdb to the late 2010s). Study-wide context: According to a later analysis, one platform produced both the 100 to 150 validation repertoires and the 670 or so repertoires of the first cohort. The study aimed to test whether signatures of past pathogen exposure could be identified by cataloging public T cell receptors. Besides the first cohort of some 670 subjects, a separate validation cohort made up of 120 different subjects was used. To predict cytomegalovirus infection status, the study combined high-throughput TCR immunosequencing, statistical association of individual TCRs with disease status, and machine learning.

Library construction relied on the immunoSEQ multiplex PCR assay. The original methods were these. A statistical classification framework was developed to diagnose cytomegalovirus status using the catalog of TCR beta chain sequences. Entries here come from immuneACCESS through TCRdb and include only in-frame sequences with V and J called. Some clones fail to appear in such tables; in the studies checked, an unresolved V gene covers under half of the shortfall, and the cause of the remainder is unknown. For V, J and clone size, that table is used; D and trimming come from the DNA. Present in this sample are about 82,000 clones, around 95% of which were seen just once. The top ten constitute more than 0.65% of the sample. Details on this clone: The target of this receptor is not known. No clone much larger than this one lies a single base away; base qualities are absent.

Paper-wide results and their limitations: Most TCR sequences were observed very rarely across donors, whereas some public TCRs were present in many individuals. The authors suggested that the approach could potentially be extended to other disease states and immunological phenotypes. The validation cohort had no HLA typing available for a later analysis, so co-occurrence within that cohort was assessed over all 120 or so repertoires. A later analysis found that TCRs clustered in the first cohort also tended to co-occur in the 120 validation repertoires, with about 94% of cluster scores above 0. Cytomegalovirus status was reported to be diagnosed by the classifier with high specificity and sensitivity in both the original and validation cohorts. A few of the identified cytomegalovirus-associated TCR beta chains were confirmed in vitro to be specific for cytomegalovirus antigens. In the study, around 160 TCR beta chains were listed as associated with cytomegalovirus.

Separate from the roughly 650-subject first cohort, the validation cohort of around 130 subjects was the group to which the donors belonged. Sequenced sample: PBMCs. The receptor's source is a woman younger than 30 in good health and CMV-seronegative.

The nucleotides are TGTGCCAGCAGCCACCCCTCGCGGGAGTTCAACGAGCAGTACTTC. Its translation is CASSHPSREFNEQYF. The rearranged chain carries TRBV11-2 and TRBJ2-7; TRBD2 lines up with 7 middle nucleotides. After removal of 5 bases from V and 5 bases from J, the junction retains 12 bases not matched to a gene. The germline V gene yields SGHAT for CDR1 and FQNNGV for CDR2. Counted from cysteine to phenylalanine, this CDR3 has 15 amino acids. Only the CDR3 portion is preserved as DNA: 45 bases, with reading frame beginning at the first base.